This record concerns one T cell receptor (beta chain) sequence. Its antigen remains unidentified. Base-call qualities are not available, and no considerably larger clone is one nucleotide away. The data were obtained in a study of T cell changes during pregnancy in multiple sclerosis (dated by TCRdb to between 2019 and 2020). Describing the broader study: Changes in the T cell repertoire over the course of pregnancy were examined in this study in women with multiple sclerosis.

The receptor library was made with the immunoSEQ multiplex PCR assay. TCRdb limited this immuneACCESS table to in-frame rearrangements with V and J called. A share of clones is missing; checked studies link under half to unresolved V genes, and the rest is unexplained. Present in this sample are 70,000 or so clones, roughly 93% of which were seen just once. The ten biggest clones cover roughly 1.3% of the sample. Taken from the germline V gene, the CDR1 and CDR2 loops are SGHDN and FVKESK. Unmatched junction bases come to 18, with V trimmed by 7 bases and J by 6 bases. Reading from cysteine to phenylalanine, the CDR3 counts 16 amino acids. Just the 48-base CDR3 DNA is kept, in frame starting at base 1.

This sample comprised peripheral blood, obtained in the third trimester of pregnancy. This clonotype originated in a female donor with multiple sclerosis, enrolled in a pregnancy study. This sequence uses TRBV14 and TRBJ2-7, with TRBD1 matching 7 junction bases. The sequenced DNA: TGTGCCAGCAACGAGACCAGGGGGTCGGAGCGGCGCGAGCAGTACTTC. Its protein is CASNETRGSERREQYF.